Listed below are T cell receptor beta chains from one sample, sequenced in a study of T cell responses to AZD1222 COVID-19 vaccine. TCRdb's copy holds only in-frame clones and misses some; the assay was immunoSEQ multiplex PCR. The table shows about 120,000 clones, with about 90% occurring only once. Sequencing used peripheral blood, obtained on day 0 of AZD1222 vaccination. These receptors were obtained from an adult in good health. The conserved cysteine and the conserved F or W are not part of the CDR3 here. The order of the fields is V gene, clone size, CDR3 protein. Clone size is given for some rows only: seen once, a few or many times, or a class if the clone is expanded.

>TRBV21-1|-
ASSSYRGTEAF
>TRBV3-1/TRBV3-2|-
ASSHTFSGGFHYEQY
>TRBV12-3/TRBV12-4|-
ASSLVVGGYT
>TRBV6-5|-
ASSYSNTHGYT
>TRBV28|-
ASSPRDADRTDGYT
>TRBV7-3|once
ASSITGPQETQY
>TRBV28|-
ASSLRRPGGGEQF
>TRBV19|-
ASSIVSGGYGYT
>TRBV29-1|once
SVHRQELNTEAF
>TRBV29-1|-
SVHGSPGANEKLF
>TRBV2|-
ASETGGTDTQY